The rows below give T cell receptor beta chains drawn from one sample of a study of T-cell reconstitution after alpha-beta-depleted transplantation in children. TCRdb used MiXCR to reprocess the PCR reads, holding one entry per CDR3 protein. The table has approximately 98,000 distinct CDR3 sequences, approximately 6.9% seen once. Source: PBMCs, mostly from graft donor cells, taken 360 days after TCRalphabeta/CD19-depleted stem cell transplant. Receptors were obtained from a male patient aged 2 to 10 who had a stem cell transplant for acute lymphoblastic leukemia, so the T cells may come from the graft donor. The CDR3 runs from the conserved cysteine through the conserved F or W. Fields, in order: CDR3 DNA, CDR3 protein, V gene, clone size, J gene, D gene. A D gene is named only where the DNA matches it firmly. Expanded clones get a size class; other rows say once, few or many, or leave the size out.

TGCAGCGTTGCGGCCAGCCCCTACAATGAGCAGTTCTTC | CSVAASPYNEQFF | TRBV29-1 | many | TRBJ2-1 | .
TGCGCCAGCAGCCTGGGCGATACATACGAGCAGTACTTC | CASSLGDTYEQYF | TRBV4-1 | many | TRBJ2-7 | .
TGTGCCAGCAGTTACTCGATCGGGGGGATAGCGAACACTGAAGCTTTCTTT | CASSYSIGGIANTEAFF | TRBV6-5 | few | TRBJ1-1 | .
TGTGCCACCAGTGATCGGACTTCGTCTCAAGAGACCCAGTACTTC | CATSDRTSSQETQYF | TRBV24-1 | few | TRBJ2-5 | .
TGTGCCAGCAGCCCGCCGGGCAGTCCAGCCTACGAGCAGTACTTC | CASSPPGSPAYEQYF | TRBV7-8 | many | TRBJ2-7 | .
TGCAGTGCTTTTACAGGGCTGGACACTGAAGCTTTCTTT | CSAFTGLDTEAFF | TRBV20-1 | few | TRBJ1-1 | .
TGTGCCAGCAGTTGGGCCTACCCACACGAGCAGTACTTC | CASSWAYPHEQYF | TRBV27 | many | TRBJ2-7 | .
TGTGCCAGCAGCGACGGAGGAGGCGATGAGCAGTTCTTC | CASSDGGGDEQFF | TRBV9 | many | TRBJ2-1 | .
TGTGCCAGCAGCGTAGAAAGGGTAGATACGCAGTATTTT | CASSVERVDTQYF | TRBV9 | many | TRBJ2-3 | .
TGCGCCAGCAGCCAAGATCCCAACACCCGCGGGGTCGTCACCCAAGAGACCCAGTACTTC | CASSQDPNTRGVVTQETQYF | TRBV4-3 | many | TRBJ2-5 | .
TGTGCCAGCAGCTTTGCCCGCGGTGGCGGGAGTTCCTACGAGCAGTACTTC | CASSFARGGGSSYEQYF | TRBV7-9 | . | TRBJ2-7 | TRBD2
TGTGCCAGCAGTTGGGCTAGCGGGCCGGATACGCAGTATTTT | CASSWASGPDTQYF | TRBV12-3/TRBV12-4 | many | TRBJ2-3 | TRBD2
TGCGCCAGCACTTGGACCCCGGGTACTGAAGCTTTCTTT | CASTWTPGTEAFF | TRBV5-1 | many | TRBJ1-1 | .
TGTGCCAGCAGCGTAAGGGGGAACACTGAAGCTTTCTTT | CASSVRGNTEAFF | TRBV9 | . | TRBJ1-1 | .
TGCGCCAGCAGCCAACAGACAGAAATCGGGGAGCTGTTTTTT | CASSQQTEIGELFF | TRBV4-1 | many | TRBJ2-2 | .
TGTGCCAGCAGCCCTTTGGACGCCTACGAGCAGTACTTC | CASSPLDAYEQYF | TRBV4-2 | many | TRBJ2-7 | .
TGTGCCAGCAGTTTAAGGGACAATCTCTACGAGCAGTACTTC | CASSLRDNLYEQYF | TRBV28 | many | TRBJ2-7 | .
TGTGCCAGCAGGCCGGACAGGGAAGGGTACGAGCAGTACTTC | CASRPDREGYEQYF | TRBV7-6 | many | TRBJ2-7 | TRBD1
TGCGCCAGCAGCCAAGAGGGGCATTTGAACTATGGCTACACCTTC | CASSQEGHLNYGYTF | TRBV4-3 | few | TRBJ1-2 | .
TGCAGCGTTCGGGACAGGTTGAACACTGAAGCTTTCTTT | CSVRDRLNTEAFF | TRBV29-1 | many | TRBJ1-1 | TRBD1
TGCGCCAGCAGCCAAGGACAGGGGTACTACGAGCAGTACTTC | CASSQGQGYYEQYF | TRBV4-3 | many | TRBJ2-7 | TRBD1
TGCGCCAGCAGCCCGTACAGGGGGAGGGTGTGGGATGAGCAGTTCTTC | CASSPYRGRVWDEQFF | TRBV5-1 | . | TRBJ2-1 | .
TGTGCCAGCAGTGAATACAGGGGCCCCTACAATGAGCAGTTCTTC | CASSEYRGPYNEQFF | TRBV6-1 | many | TRBJ2-1 | TRBD1
TGTGCCAGCAGCTTAGGACTAGCCCAGAACACCGGGGAGCTGTTTTTT | CASSLGLAQNTGELFF | TRBV5-5 | few | TRBJ2-2 | TRBD2
TGCGCCAGCAGCCAAGTAATAGGGGAGAGCTCCTATAATTCACCCCTCCACTTT | CASSQVIGESSYNSPLHF | TRBV4-3 | many | TRBJ1-6 | .
TGCGCCAGCAGCCAAGGAACGGCTGACTATGGCTACACCTTC | CASSQGTADYGYTF | TRBV4-3 | few | TRBJ1-2 | .
TGTGCCAGCAGTTTCAGGGGTCGGGGCGAGCAGTACTTC | CASSFRGRGEQYF | TRBV27 | . | TRBJ2-7 | .
TGTGCCAGCAGCTTAGTGGGGCGAGTCATATATGAAGGGGAGCTGTTTTTT | CASSLVGRVIYEGELFF | TRBV7-6 | few | TRBJ2-2 | .
TGTGCCACCAGCAGAGAGTGGAACAGTTTGAACACTGAAGCTTTCTTT | CATSREWNSLNTEAFF | TRBV15 | many | TRBJ1-1 | .
TGCGCCAGCAGCTCCGTTTTAGGGAGTTCGAACACTGAAGCTTTCTTT | CASSSVLGSSNTEAFF | TRBV5-1 | many | TRBJ1-1 | .
TGTGCCAGCACAGTCAGTCCTAACTATGGCTACACCTTC | CASTVSPNYGYTF | TRBV6-2/TRBV6-3 | few | TRBJ1-2 | .
TGTGCCAGCAGGGAGGGGGCTGCCTCCTCTGGAAACACCATATATTTT | CASREGAASSGNTIYF | TRBV2 | many | TRBJ1-3 | TRBD1
TGTGCCAGCAGGGCGTGGGGTTTTTCTGACTCCTACGAGCAGTACTTC | CASRAWGFSDSYEQYF | TRBV27 | many | TRBJ2-7 | .
TGCAGTGCTAGAGGACCACGGGGCCTTGGTTGGAATGAGCAGTTCTTC | CSARGPRGLGWNEQFF | TRBV20-1 | . | TRBJ2-1 | .
TGCAGCCCGCGACAGAGGAACACCGGGGAGCTGTTTTTT | CSPRQRNTGELFF | TRBV20-1 | many | TRBJ2-2 | .
TGTGCCAGCAGTTTATCTATATGGGGCACCGCCTCTGGGGCCAACGTCCTGACTTTC | CASSLSIWGTASGANVLTF | TRBV27 | few | TRBJ2-6 | .
TGCGCCAGCAGCCCCGGGGACAGAGATAATTCACCCCTCCACTTT | CASSPGDRDNSPLHF | TRBV4-3 | many | TRBJ1-6 | TRBD1
TGTGCCAGCAGCCTACAGGGAGTGGGTTCACCCCTCCACTTT | CASSLQGVGSPLHF | TRBV7-2 | many | TRBJ1-6 | .
TGCAGTGCCGCCCCCGGGGGGGACATCATCCACTTT | CSAAPGGDIIHF | TRBV20-1 | . | TRBJ1-6 | .
TGCAGTGCTAGAGTGGTTGTTGCCGGGGAGCTGTTTTTT | CSARVVVAGELFF | TRBV20-1 | many | TRBJ2-2 | .
TGCAGTGCTAGAGATCGACAGGGGTTCACAGATACGCAGTATTTT | CSARDRQGFTDTQYF | TRBV20-1 | few | TRBJ2-3 | TRBD1
TGTGCCAGCAGCCGTAACAGGGGTCAAGAAAAACTGTTTTTT | CASSRNRGQEKLFF | TRBV11-2 | many | TRBJ1-4 | TRBD1
TGCAGTTCCTACTCTCCGGGACTAGCTTACAATGAGCAGTTCTTC | CSSYSPGLAYNEQFF | TRBV20-1 | . | TRBJ2-1 | TRBD2
TGTGCCACCAGCAGATGGGACAACGGAGAGACCCAGTACTTC | CATSRWDNGETQYF | TRBV15 | many | TRBJ2-5 | .
TGCGCCAGCAGCTCCGGACAGGGTATGAGCTCCTACGAGCAGTACTTC | CASSSGQGMSSYEQYF | TRBV5-1 | many | TRBJ2-7 | TRBD1
TGTGCCAGCAGCGTGTACGGGAATGAGCAGTTCTTC | CASSVYGNEQFF | TRBV9 | many | TRBJ2-1 | .
TGTGCCAGCAGTTCGACCGGGACAGGGGCGCCGGTGACCCAGTACTTC | CASSSTGTGAPVTQYF | TRBV27 | few | TRBJ2-5 | TRBD1
TGTGCCAGCAGATCTTCTGGAAACACCATATATTTT | CASRSSGNTIYF | TRBV4-2 | few | TRBJ1-3 | .
TGTGCCAGCAGCTGGGGACAGGCCCGATTCTACGAGCAGTACTTC | CASSWGQARFYEQYF | TRBV7-9 | few | TRBJ2-7 | TRBD1
TGTGCCAGCAGAACTGAGGTTGTGTTAGCGGGAACCTTGAGCTCCTACAATGAGCAGTTCTTC | CASRTEVVLAGTLSSYNEQFF | TRBV28 | many | TRBJ2-1 | TRBD2
TGCGCCAGCAGCCAGGGGACAGGGTCTTACTCTGGGGCCAACGTCCTGACTTTC | CASSQGTGSYSGANVLTF | TRBV4-3 | many | TRBJ2-6 | TRBD1